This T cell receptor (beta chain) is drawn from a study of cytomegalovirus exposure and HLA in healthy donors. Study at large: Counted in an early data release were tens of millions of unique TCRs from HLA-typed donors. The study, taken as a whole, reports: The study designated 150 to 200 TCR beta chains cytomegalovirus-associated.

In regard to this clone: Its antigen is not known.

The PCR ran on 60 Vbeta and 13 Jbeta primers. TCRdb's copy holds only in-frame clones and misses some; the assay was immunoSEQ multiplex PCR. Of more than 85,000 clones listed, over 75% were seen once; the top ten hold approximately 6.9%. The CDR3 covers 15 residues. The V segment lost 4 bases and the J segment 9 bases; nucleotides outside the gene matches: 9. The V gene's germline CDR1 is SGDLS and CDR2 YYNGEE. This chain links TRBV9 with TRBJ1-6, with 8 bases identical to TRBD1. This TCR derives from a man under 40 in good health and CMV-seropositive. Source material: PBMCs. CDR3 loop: CASSPWTGTPSPLHF. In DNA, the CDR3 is TGTGCCAGCAGCCCCTGGACAGGGACACCTTCACCCCTCCACTTT.